The 20 T cell receptor beta chains below come from one sample, sequenced in a study of post-analysis software for immune sequencing data. For these receptors, no antigen is known. Unique molecular identifiers were present in the TCR beta cDNA libraries. TCRdb called the PCR reads again in MiXCR, with one record for every CDR3 protein. The table records 800,000 to 950,000 distinct CDR3 sequences, roughly 50% of them present only once. General study findings and limits: Relative to controls, patients had 4 or 5 TRBV segments at higher frequency, with TRBV5-6, TRBV5-1 and TRBV20-1 among these.

The sequencing input was blood. These receptor sequences come from a girl aged 10-17 years with multiple sclerosis.

The CDR3 spells CATSSRGADTQYF. CDR3 sequence (DNA): TGTGCCACCAGCAGTCGGGGAGCAGATACGCAGTATTTT. The chain is built from TRBV15 and TRBJ2-3; possible D gene TRBD2, 5 bases. Germline lookup yields CDR1 LNHNV and CDR2 YYDKDF (reference sequence). The CDR3 covers 13 residues. Trimming pared 3 bases from V and 4 bases from J, leaving 8 bases between.

The rearrangement links TRBV6-1 to TRBJ2-1; D is tentatively TRBD1 or TRBD2 (6 bases each). The CDR3 is made up of 20 amino acids. Deletions cut 4 bases from V and 12 bases from J, with 37 bases between. Looked up from germline, CDR1 is MNHNS and CDR2 is SASEGT. CDR3 in amino acids: CASSGRGLGPLTGPLIRQFF. The DNA for the CDR3 is TGTGCCAGCAGTGGCCGGGGGCTCGGCCCCCTAACAGGCCCTCTTATAAGGCAGTTCTTC.

This chain joins TRBV5-1 and TRBJ2-5; 7 bases align to TRBD1. The CDR3 extends over 17 amino acids. V was pared by 2 bases and J by 2 bases, with 12 bases of the junction left unmatched. CDR1 SGHRS and CDR2 YFSETQ come from the germline V gene. For the CDR3, the DNA is TGCGCCAGCAGCTTAATCGGGACAGCCCCTGGGCAAGAGACCCAGTACTTC. Residues: CASSLIGTAPGQETQYF. Full variable domain (missing parts from reference TRBV5-1 and TRBJ2-5): KAGVTQTPRYLIKTRGQQVTLSCSPISGHRSVSWYQQTPGQGLQFLFEYFSETQRNKGNFPGRFSGRQFSNSRSEMNVSTLELGDSALYLCASSLIGTAPGQETQYFGPGTRLLVL.

This clonotype was counted between two and nine times. The chain recombines TRBV2 with TRBJ1-5; no clear D. V was trimmed by 3 bases and J by 5 bases, leaving 11 bases between them. Germline assignment: CDR1 SNHLY and CDR2 FYNNEI. The CDR3 runs to 14 residues. The CDR3 reads CASSDRSSYQPQHF. DNA of the CDR3: TGTGCCAGCAGTGATCGCAGCTCCTATCAGCCCCAGCATTTT. The variable domain in full, with the rest retrieved from reference TRBV2 and TRBJ1-5, is EPEVTQTPSHQVTQMGQEVILRCVPISNHLYFYWYRQILGQKVEFLVSFYNNEISEKSEIFDDQFSVERPDGSNFTLKIRSTKLEDSAMYFCASSDRSSYQPQHFGDGTRLSIL.

This clonotype was picked up a small number of times. The chain has TRBV5-1 and TRBJ1-4, with 7 bases aligning to TRBD1. Germline V gene lookup returns CDR1 SGHRS and CDR2 YFSETQ. J lost 0 bases, V lost 4 bases, and 12 bases had no gene match. The CDR3 has 18 residues. Here the CDR3 reads CASSRAPRGQTTNEKLFF. CDR3 coding DNA: TGCGCCAGCAGCAGGGCCCCGAGGGGACAGACAACTAATGAAAAACTGTTTTTT.

In DNA form, the CDR3 reads TGTGCCAGCAGCGTAGGAGACAGGGGGCGAACCTACGAGCAGTACTTC. Translating it yields CASSVGDRGRTYEQYF. The V and J genes are TRBV9 and TRBJ2-7, with 10 nucleotides matching TRBD1. The germline gives CDR1 SGDLS, CDR2 YYNGEE. The V gene end was trimmed by 0 bases and the J gene end by 2 bases; junction bases not matched to a gene: 5. The CDR3 has 16 amino acids.

The V and J genes are TRBV6-1 and TRBJ1-1; 8 nucleotides match TRBD1. Per germline, CDR1 MNHNS and CDR2 SASEGT. There are 15 residues in the CDR3. V shed 10 bases and J 5 bases; nucleotides not matched to a gene: 15. The CDR3 DNA follows: TGTGCCACCAGAGACAGGGGTGACGGGGGAACTGAAGCTTTCTTT. Translating gives CATRDRGDGGTEAFF.

This chain uses TRBV29-1 with TRBJ2-7; D not certain. The CDR3 has 13 residues. Germline V gives CDR1 SQVTM, CDR2 ANQGSEA. Trimming cost V 5 bases and J 7 bases, with 18 bases left between them. CDR3 loop: CSVSARQMGEQYF. The CDR3 DNA reads as TGCAGCGTTTCCGCCCGGCAAATGGGAGAGCAGTACTTC.

The chain joins TRBV25-1 to TRBJ1-1; a weak D match, TRBD1 (6 bases). V gave up 9 bases and J gave up 11 bases, with 13 bases separating them. Germline V gene data show CDR1 as MGHDK and CDR2 as SYGVNS. This CDR3 contains 10 residues. The DNA of the CDR3 is TGTGCCAGGTTAGACAGGAGGGCTTTCTTT. It codes for CARLDRRAFF.

The chain employs TRBV6-6 and TRBJ2-7; 12 nucleotides match TRBD1. The DNA end is more similar to TRBJ2-5, so the J call may be wrong. CDR3 length: 16 residues. Germline loops: CDR1 MNHNY, CDR2 SVGAGI (reference sequence). The DNA for the CDR3 is TGTGCCAGCAGCCCCACCGGGACAGGGGGCTTGAAGACCCAGTACTTC. As protein: CASSPTGTGGLKTQYF.

The V and J genes are TRBV29-1 and TRBJ1-1; D may be TRBD1 (5 bases). V lost 4 bases, J lost 4 bases, and 16 bases lay in between. The CDR3 is 14 amino acids. Germline loops: CDR1 SQVTM, CDR2 ANQGSEA. The CDR3 sequence is CSVASRGASTEAFF. DNA for the CDR3: TGCAGCGTTGCAAGCCGTGGGGCATCCACTGAAGCTTTCTTT.

This clonotype has just a few counts. CDR3 nucleotides: TGCGCCAGCAGCTTGGGTCGAGGAGGGGGGGCCGCCACAGATACGCAGTATTTT. Protein: CASSLGRGGGAATDTQYF. V usage is TRBV5-1 and J usage is TRBJ2-3; tentatively, D is TRBD2 (7 bases). The V gene lost 0 bases and the J gene lost 2 bases, with 19 bases spanning the gap. CDR1 is SGHRS, CDR2 YFSETQ, per germline. This CDR3 is 18 amino acids long.

This clonotype has just a few counts. The V gene is TRBV5-5, the J gene TRBJ2-7, with D tentatively TRBD1 (6 bases). V was pared by 4 bases and J by 0 bases, with 11 bases between. CDR3 size: 14 residues. The germline V gene has CDR1 SGHKS and CDR2 YYEKEE (reference sequence). This chain's CDR3 is CASSRRDTSYEQYF. The CDR3 DNA reads as TGTGCCAGCAGCCGCCGGGACACCTCCTACGAGCAGTACTTC.

The rearrangement joins TRBV29-1 to TRBJ2-7; D not resolved. Germline assignment: CDR1 SQVTM and CDR2 ANQGSEA. The CDR3 extends over 12 amino acids. V was shortened by 6 bases and J by 9 bases, with 18 bases between the two germline ends. In DNA form, the CDR3 reads TGCAGCGTGGCCACAATCACCCCGAGGCAGTACTTC. Translated, it gives CSVATITPRQYF.

The V gene is TRBV9, the J gene TRBJ1-2; D may be TRBD1 (6 bases). The V end was cut by 3 bases, the J end by 0 bases, with 12 bases between. Germline values: CDR1 SGDLS, CDR2 YYNGEE. The CDR3 extends over 15 amino acids. CDR3 amino acids: CASSGGGGTNYGYTF. CDR3 nucleotides: TGTGCCAGCAGCGGAGGGGGAGGTACTAACTATGGCTACACCTTC.

The V gene is TRBV29-1, the J gene TRBJ2-3, with unresolved D. Germline values: CDR1 SQVTM, CDR2 ANQGSEA. V was cut by 4 bases and J by 0 bases, with 11 bases left in between. The CDR3 is 14 amino acids. The CDR3 DNA sequence: TGCAGCGTTGCGGGCGAAACTAGCACAGATACGCAGTATTTT. Its protein is CSVAGETSTDTQYF.

The chain carries TRBV20-1 and TRBJ2-5; 8 bases line up with TRBD1. Germline trimming cut 6 bases from V and 5 bases from J; bases unmatched to any gene: 11. Germline CDR1 DFQATT, CDR2 SNEGSKA (reference sequence). This CDR3 contains 14 residues. CDR3 coding DNA: TGCAGTGCCAAATATCGGACAGGGCGGGAGACCCAGTACTTC. It translates to CSAKYRTGRETQYF.

This clonotype occurred once. The chain has TRBV12-3 or TRBV12-4 and TRBJ2-7; D might be TRBD2 (7 bases). CDR3 length equals 15 residues. Deletions cut 6 bases from V and 1 base from J, with 16 bases between. The DNA for the CDR3 is TGTGCCAGCAGCGGCGGGGGCCCACGATCCTACGAGCAGTACTTC. The encoded protein is CASSGGGPRSYEQYF.

This clonotype was recorded a few times. The V and J genes are TRBV12-5 and TRBJ1-2; TRBD1 matches 7 bases. CDR3 length equals 16 residues. V lost 2 bases and J lost 2; bases outside the gene matches: 8. Germline CDR1 is LGHNT and CDR2 is FRNRAP. The CDR3 region is CASGLTPLDRNYGYTF. The CDR3 DNA sequence: TGTGCTAGTGGTTTGACCCCGCTGGACAGGAACTATGGCTACACCTTC.

The rearrangement links TRBV12-3 or TRBV12-4 to TRBJ2-7; 7 bases align to TRBD2. With V trimmed by 5 bases and J by 2 bases, 9 bases remained unmatched. The CDR3 length is 15 residues. The CDR3 reads CASSTTSRDPYEQYF. The CDR3 DNA reads TGTGCCAGCAGTACGACTAGCCGGGACCCCTACGAGCAGTACTTC.